Listed below are T cell receptor beta chains from one sample, sequenced in a study of OX40 agonist ivuxolimab in advanced cancers. This table comes from immunoSEQ multiplex PCR, and its TCRdb copy is limited to in-frame clones, with some not included. The sample contains around 40,000 clones, more than 70% of which appear only once. Sequencing was performed on CD4+ or CD8+ T cells sorted from blood, taken in a trial of the OX40 agonist ivuxolimab. All receptors come from an adult with an advanced solid tumor such as melanoma, head and neck, liver or kidney cancer. Both conserved end residues are trimmed from each CDR3. Each record gives: CDR3 protein, D gene, J gene, V gene. A D gene is named only where the DNA matches it firmly.

CDR3aa: ASSLWTGTDRYGYT
d_gene: -
j_gene: TRBJ1-2
v_gene: TRBV11-1

CDR3aa: ASSLTPGEGEQY
d_gene: -
j_gene: TRBJ2-7
v_gene: TRBV7-3

CDR3aa: ASSLRAGPSGANVLT
d_gene: -
j_gene: TRBJ2-6
v_gene: TRBV7-2

CDR3aa: ASSFGARSGQY
d_gene: -
j_gene: TRBJ2-7
v_gene: TRBV5-6

CDR3aa: ASSPRRAGGGDEQY
d_gene: TRBD2
j_gene: TRBJ2-7
v_gene: TRBV18

CDR3aa: ASSPRSGGAYNEQF
d_gene: TRBD2
j_gene: TRBJ2-1
v_gene: TRBV18

CDR3aa: ASRTGGESEQY
d_gene: -
j_gene: -
v_gene: TRBV5-1

CDR3aa: AWSDVSKIVGMADTQY
d_gene: -
j_gene: TRBJ2-3
v_gene: TRBV30

CDR3aa: ASSTSRFPAF
d_gene: -
j_gene: TRBJ1-1
v_gene: TRBV6-5

CDR3aa: ASSLGTAIGKAF
d_gene: TRBD1
j_gene: TRBJ1-1
v_gene: TRBV14

CDR3aa: ASNDIGGNIRRYEQY
d_gene: -
j_gene: TRBJ2-7
v_gene: TRBV7-9

CDR3aa: SADRGREQY
d_gene: TRBD1
j_gene: TRBJ2-7
v_gene: TRBV20-1

CDR3aa: ASIQLRIGKGEKLF
d_gene: -
j_gene: TRBJ1-4
v_gene: TRBV7-9

CDR3aa: ASSYSPGDGGVEQY
d_gene: TRBD2
j_gene: TRBJ2-7
v_gene: TRBV6-6

CDR3aa: SAKDPAREY
d_gene: -
j_gene: TRBJ2-7
v_gene: TRBV29-1

CDR3aa: ASSSGEVLSGNTIY
d_gene: -
j_gene: TRBJ1-3
v_gene: TRBV28

CDR3aa: ASSGDRGLDGYT
d_gene: TRBD1
j_gene: TRBJ1-2
v_gene: TRBV9

CDR3aa: ASNLNYGNEQY
d_gene: -
j_gene: TRBJ2-7
v_gene: TRBV5-8

CDR3aa: AWSVSRGTGDYT
d_gene: TRBD1
j_gene: TRBJ1-2
v_gene: TRBV30

CDR3aa: ASSPTP
d_gene: -
j_gene: TRBJ2-7
v_gene: TRBV9

CDR3aa: ASSYSQNTEAF
d_gene: -
j_gene: TRBJ1-1
v_gene: TRBV6-6

CDR3aa: ASSLVPNNEQF
d_gene: -
j_gene: TRBJ2-1
v_gene: TRBV5-1

CDR3aa: ASSLTSPIDWGGSYEQY
d_gene: TRBD2
j_gene: TRBJ2-7
v_gene: TRBV18

CDR3aa: ASSFGSLQGGYGYT
d_gene: TRBD1
j_gene: TRBJ1-2
v_gene: TRBV7-8

CDR3aa: ASSLYRETTNEKLF
d_gene: -
j_gene: TRBJ1-4
v_gene: TRBV5-6

CDR3aa: ASSTRGTEAF
d_gene: -
j_gene: TRBJ1-1
v_gene: TRBV11-3

CDR3aa: AIKAGPGAGMSGANVLT
d_gene: -
j_gene: TRBJ2-6
v_gene: TRBV10-3

CDR3aa: ASSLEGLHPGGTDTQY
d_gene: TRBD2
j_gene: TRBJ2-3
v_gene: TRBV5-1

CDR3aa: ASSREYGHEQY
d_gene: -
j_gene: TRBJ2-7
v_gene: TRBV11-2

CDR3aa: ASMRQGGGETQY
d_gene: -
j_gene: TRBJ2-5
v_gene: TRBV11-3

CDR3aa: ASSDRDRGSTEAF
d_gene: TRBD1
j_gene: TRBJ1-1
v_gene: TRBV5-1

CDR3aa: ASKDTSGANVLT
d_gene: -
j_gene: TRBJ2-6
v_gene: TRBV23-1

CDR3aa: ASSQDDRAAYNEQF
d_gene: -
j_gene: TRBJ2-1
v_gene: TRBV4-1

CDR3aa: AWSPGLGGERY
d_gene: TRBD2
j_gene: TRBJ2-5
v_gene: TRBV30

CDR3aa: ATLTQTPRGNSYEQY
d_gene: -
j_gene: TRBJ2-7
v_gene: TRBV28

CDR3aa: AWSVKGLYGYT
d_gene: -
j_gene: TRBJ1-2
v_gene: TRBV30

CDR3aa: ASRPSGTISEQY
d_gene: -
j_gene: TRBJ2-7
v_gene: TRBV28

CDR3aa: SVRQGEGYT
d_gene: TRBD1
j_gene: TRBJ1-2
v_gene: TRBV29-1

CDR3aa: ASSPYVDEQY
d_gene: -
j_gene: TRBJ2-7
v_gene: TRBV28

CDR3aa: ASSLQAGGNTIY
d_gene: -
j_gene: TRBJ1-3
v_gene: TRBV7-3